A single T cell receptor beta chain is shown here with its context. Its antigen is currently unknown. Before regulatory T cell sorting, thawed PBMCs rested overnight at 37°C in about 190 IU/ml IL-2. The sample originates from a study of Tregs in tolerant kidney transplant recipients. Study in general: Related graft donors supplied nonmyeloablative bone marrow transplants, and mixed chimerism was transient. Study-level findings and limits: Validation in larger populations is needed because few patients were studied. Some patients' samples used different primers over time, so nucleotide sequences weren't comparable.

Germline CDR1 reads SGHRS; CDR2 reads YFSETQ. The CDR3 is 17 amino acids. Trimming at V came to 4 bases and at J to 2 bases, leaving 9 bases not matched to a gene. Method: immunoSEQ multiplex PCR; TCRdb's copy keeps in-frame clones and lacks some. Of about 78,000 clones listed, 85% to 95% were seen once; the top ten hold 0.34%. The receptor's source is a human donor who received a combined kidney and bone marrow transplant. The genes are TRBV5-1 and TRBJ1-3; TRBD1 matches 10 bases. The starting material was Tregs from blood, obtained before the transplant. CDR3 in DNA: TGCGCCAGCAGCCACGGGACAGGGGCTCTCACTGGAAACACCATATATTTT. This sequence encodes CASSHGTGALTGNTIYF.